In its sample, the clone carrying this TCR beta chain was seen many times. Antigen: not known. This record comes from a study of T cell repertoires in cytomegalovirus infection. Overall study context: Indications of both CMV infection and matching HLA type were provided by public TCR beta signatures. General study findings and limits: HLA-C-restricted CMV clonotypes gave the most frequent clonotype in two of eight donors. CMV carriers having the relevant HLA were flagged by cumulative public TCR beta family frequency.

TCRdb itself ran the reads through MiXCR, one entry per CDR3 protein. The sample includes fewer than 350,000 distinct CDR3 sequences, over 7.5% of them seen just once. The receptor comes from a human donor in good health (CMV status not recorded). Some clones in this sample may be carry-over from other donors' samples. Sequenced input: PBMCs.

For the CDR3, the DNA is TGTGCCAGCAGCTTAGTCCAGGCCCCTTACGAGCAGTACTTC. Translating gives CASSLVQAPYEQYF. V and J are TRBV7-2 and TRBJ2-7; D is undetermined. The germline gives CDR1 SGHTA, CDR2 FQGNSA. This CDR3 is 14 amino acids long. With 1 base removed from V and 4 bases from J, the gap between germline ends came to 11 bases.